A selection of T cell receptor beta chains follows, all from one sample in a study of CD8 T cells in ankylosing spondylitis. A single record per CDR3 protein comes from TCRdb applying MiXCR to the 5' RACE reads. The table includes roughly 440,000 distinct CDR3 sequences, roughly 15% detected once. Sample: blood, either unsorted or a sorted T cell fraction (not recorded which). The receptors come from a male donor with ankylosing spondylitis. Each CDR3 is given with its conserved first and last residue. Each record gives: J gene, V gene, CDR3 protein.

TRBJ1-2 TRBV12-3/TRBV12-4 CASSLRQGGYTF
TRBJ2-1 TRBV11-2 CASSFRTGNEQFF
TRBJ2-1 TRBV5-6 CASRFRSRSYNEQFF
TRBJ2-3 TRBV19 CASSQLPSGGNTDTQYF
TRBJ2-1 TRBV7-9 CASSFWASGRVRDEQFF
TRBJ2-2 TRBV4-3 CASSQDHLNTGELFF
TRBJ2-7 TRBV25-1 CASRKDSGRAREQYF
TRBJ1-1 TRBV29-1 CSGQPDRVRAFF
TRBJ1-5 TRBV7-2 CASSLVFRQGDNQPQHF
TRBJ2-7 TRBV28 CASSSIAGGAYEQYF
TRBJ2-6 TRBV6-1 CASLRAISGANVLTF
TRBJ2-1 TRBV5-6 CASSRDRTGEQFF
TRBJ2-1 TRBV24-1 CATSDSGLGMDEQFF
TRBJ2-7 TRBV5-1 CASSLDIAGLQYF
TRBJ1-2 TRBV6-1 CAARRDLTVGYTF
TRBJ1-2 TRBV15 CATSRIRGQSSSYTF
TRBJ2-5 TRBV6-2/TRBV6-3 CASSYSSALAETQYF
TRBJ2-5 TRBV3-1 CASSQEVRPGQETQYF
TRBJ1-1 TRBV4-1 CASSRDVSLNTEAFF
TRBJ2-7 TRBV6-2/TRBV6-3 CASTTTWPLSYEQYF
TRBJ1-3 TRBV20-1 CSALGRTGRSGNTIYF
TRBJ2-7 TRBV9 CASSVGRGTTPQYF
TRBJ2-1 TRBV5-1 CASSLDLAGRVDEQFF
TRBJ2-3 TRBV11-2 CASSFLDYTDTQYF
TRBJ2-7 TRBV29-1 CSVVRGFNEQYF
TRBJ2-7 TRBV20-1 CSARKVGGAEQYF
TRBJ1-2 TRBV30 CAWSVQAGGGYTF
TRBJ1-1 TRBV7-8 CASSLMGRTEAFF
TRBJ1-2 TRBV6-1 CASSEGPRGYTF
TRBJ2-5 TRBV5-1 CASSYGTGIQETQYF
TRBJ1-6 TRBV12-3/TRBV12-4 CASRRGGVGNSPLHF
TRBJ2-1 TRBV20-1 CSARVLSGSSYNEQFF
TRBJ2-7 TRBV19 CASSIGTTTNSYEQYF
TRBJ2-1 TRBV5-1 CASSWTGLAGVYNEQFF
TRBJ2-7 TRBV9 CASSVDMGRGEQYF
TRBJ1-3 TRBV5-1 CASSPGPGNTIYF
TRBJ1-5 TRBV5-1 CASSFTGQPQHF
TRBJ1-4 TRBV25-1 CASRGDRGNEKLFF
TRBJ2-3 TRBV12-3/TRBV12-4 CASSLEETRNQQYF
TRBJ1-5 TRBV10-2 CASLEPGGNQPQHF
TRBJ2-7 TRBV6-1 CASTEWVLKGEQYF
TRBJ1-5 TRBV20-1 CSAETRRDRGQPQHF
TRBJ2-5 TRBV15 CATSRDPPAGIQETQYF
TRBJ2-5 TRBV18 CASSPPMGGERETQYF
TRBJ1-1 TRBV7-9 CASSSREQGRAEAFF
TRBJ2-3 TRBV4-3 CASSLGTGGLLSTDTQYF
TRBJ2-2 TRBV19 CASSMASGTGGELFF
TRBJ1-5 TRBV20-1 CSAPIGGVGQPQHF
TRBJ2-1 TRBV10-3 CAISNRQGASDEQFF
TRBJ2-7 TRBV18 CASSSRTAAIYEQYF